This T cell receptor beta chain originates from a study of regulatory T cells in long-lasting Graves disease. According to the study, TCR beta libraries were built with iRepertoire HTBI primers and CDR3-region Arm-PCR. One entry per CDR3 protein results from TCRdb running MiXCR on the multiplex PCR reads. The sample gives fewer than 550,000 distinct CDR3 sequences, 16% of which show up once; 23% is in the top ten. At least ten counts were recorded for this clonotype. Time point specified: newly diagnosed GD, antithyroid drugs for less than 3 months. Scientists built the TCR library using RNA that was extracted from PBMCs. The CDR3 has 13 residues. Germline V gives CDR1 SGHTA, CDR2 FQGNSA. The ends were cut back, 4 bases at V and 5 bases at J, with 12 bases in the middle. These data were likewise used in another study, on T cells in Graves' hyperthyroidism and ophthalmopathy.

The chain joins TRBV7-2 to TRBJ2-7; no reliable D call. This clonotype originated in a woman aged 18-35 years with Graves disease. Here the sequenced sample was peripheral blood mononuclear cells (PBMCs), taken at new diagnosis, from a patient treated with antithyroid drugs. This chain's CDR3 is CASSSLIRHEQYF. The CDR3 nucleotides read TGTGCCAGCAGCTCCCTAATAAGGCACGAGCAGTACTTC. The variable domain in full, with the rest retrieved from reference TRBV7-2 and TRBJ2-7, is GAGVSQSPSNKVTEKGKDVELRCDPISGHTALYWYRQSLGQGLEFLIYFQGNSAPDKSGLPSDRFSAERTGGSVSTLTIQRTQQEDSAVYLCASSSLIRHEQYFGPGTRLTVT.